Listed below are T cell receptor beta chains from one sample, sequenced in a study of early T cells in non-severe SARS-CoV-2 infection. Using its own MiXCR run on the 5' RACE reads, TCRdb lists one record per CDR3 protein. This sample has around 57,000 distinct CDR3 sequences, with about 6% found just once. The material sequenced was whole blood, taken at baseline. The receptors come from an adult who was a healthcare worker with PCR-confirmed SARS-CoV-2 infection or an uninfected control (not recorded which). Each CDR3 is given with its conserved first and last residue. Each record gives: J gene, V gene, clone size, D gene, CDR3 protein, CDR3 DNA. A D gene is named only where the DNA matches it firmly. Size tells how often a clone was seen (once, few, many) or the class of an expanded clone, and some rows leave it out.

TRBJ2-7,TRBV6-1,many,NA,CASSAYEQYF,TGTGCCAGCAGTGCTTACGAGCAGTACTTC
TRBJ2-5,TRBV5-1,many,NA,CASSLGQGKETQYF,TGCGCCAGCAGCTTGGGGCAGGGGAAAGAGACCCAGTACTTC
TRBJ1-1,TRBV6-5,few,TRBD1,CASSSQGAGTEAFF,TGTGCCAGCAGTTCGCAGGGGGCGGGCACTGAAGCTTTCTTT
TRBJ1-4,TRBV6-1,many,TRBD1,CASSEPGQGGKLFF,TGTGCCAGCAGTGAACCGGGACAGGGGGGAAAACTGTTTTTT
TRBJ2-2,TRBV2,many,NA,CASMRERVNLRPGELFF,TGTGCCAGCATGAGAGAGAGGGTTAATCTGAGGCCCGGGGAGCTGTTTTTT
TRBJ2-2,TRBV12-3/TRBV12-4,few,NA,CASSLAPGGTNTGELFF,TGTGCCAGCAGTTTAGCGCCCGGCGGAACGAACACCGGGGAGCTGTTTTTT
TRBJ2-3,TRBV7-9,NA,NA,CASSMVDTQYF,TGTGCCAGCAGCATGGTAGATACGCAGTATTTT
TRBJ1-5,TRBV24-1,few,TRBD1,CATAPRDRGIQPQHF,TGTGCCACCGCCCCCCGGGACAGGGGTATTCAGCCCCAGCATTTT
TRBJ2-7,TRBV11-2,many,NA,CASSSTDGYEQYF,TGTGCCAGCAGCTCCACCGACGGGTACGAGCAGTACTTC
TRBJ1-3,TRBV6-5,NA,NA,CASYHRNSGNTIYF,TGTGCCAGCTATCATAGAAACTCTGGAAACACCATATATTTT
TRBJ1-1,TRBV28,few,NA,CASSYRGNTEAFF,TGTGCCAGCAGTTATAGGGGGAACACTGAAGCTTTCTTT
TRBJ2-2,TRBV19,many,TRBD1,CASSGTGGRELFF,TGTGCCAGTAGCGGGACAGGGGGCAGAGAGCTGTTTTTT
TRBJ2-1,TRBV6-6,many,NA,CASRSSVIGTHNEQFF,TGTGCCAGCAGATCGTCAGTGATCGGGACACACAATGAGCAGTTCTTC
TRBJ2-3,TRBV7-2,many,NA,CASSILVEVTDTQYF,TGTGCCAGCAGCATTCTAGTGGAGGTAACAGATACGCAGTATTTT
TRBJ2-1,TRBV5-1,NA,NA,CASSSTGDPALGYNEQFF,TGCGCCAGCAGCTCGACCGGAGATCCCGCTCTCGGCTACAATGAGCAGTTCTTC
TRBJ1-1,TRBV19,many,TRBD1,CASSSGTGRIGEAFF,TGTGCCAGTAGTTCCGGGACAGGGAGGATCGGTGAAGCTTTCTTT
TRBJ1-2,TRBV7-9,many,NA,CASSLGFRADYGYTF,TGTGCCAGCAGCTTAGGTTTCAGGGCGGACTATGGCTACACCTTC
TRBJ2-1,TRBV4-3,few,NA,CASSQETNNEQFF,TGCGCCAGCAGCCAAGAGACAAACAATGAGCAGTTCTTC
TRBJ2-7,TRBV4-2,NA,TRBD2,CASSHLSGLAGSGSLEQYF,TGTGCCAGCAGCCACTTGTCCGGACTAGCGGGATCCGGCTCCCTCGAGCAGTACTTC
TRBJ1-5,TRBV7-8,few,TRBD1,CASSLGGQGGQPQHF,TGTGCCAGCAGCTTAGGCGGACAGGGTGGACAGCCCCAGCATTTT
TRBJ1-2,TRBV20-1,many,TRBD1,CSATGQGGNGYTF,TGCAGTGCTACGGGACAGGGTGGCAATGGCTACACCTTC
TRBJ1-6,TRBV12-3/TRBV12-4,many,TRBD1,CASSRPGTGGSPLHF,TGTGCCAGCAGTCGCCCCGGGACAGGGGGGTCACCCCTCCACTTT
TRBJ2-3,TRBV20-1,many,TRBD1,CSAIAPKGQGRSESSSDTQYF,TGCAGTGCTATCGCACCCAAGGGACAGGGACGCTCGGAATCCTCCTCAGATACGCAGTATTTT
TRBJ2-4,TRBV6-5,many,TRBD2,CASSYSSLAGKNIQYF,TGTGCCAGCAGTTACTCGTCTCTAGCGGGAAAAAACATTCAGTACTTC
TRBJ1-5,TRBV6-2/TRBV6-3,few,NA,CASRPTGPQPQHF,TGTGCCAGCAGACCGACAGGACCTCAGCCCCAGCATTTT
TRBJ2-2,TRBV29-1,few,TRBD1,CSVLKGQGFTGELFF,TGCAGCGTTCTCAAGGGACAGGGGTTTACGGGGGAGCTGTTTTTT
TRBJ2-4,TRBV7-2,many,NA,CASNPGREYGIQYF,TGTGCCAGCAACCCCGGCAGGGAATATGGCATTCAGTACTTC
TRBJ2-7,TRBV10-3,many,TRBD2,CAISGGEAYEQYF,TGTGCCATCAGCGGGGGGGAAGCCTACGAGCAGTACTTC
TRBJ2-2,TRBV19,few,TRBD1,CASSAPGQGRTGELFF,TGTGCCAGTAGTGCTCCGGGACAGGGAAGGACCGGGGAGCTGTTTTTT
TRBJ1-2,TRBV12-3/TRBV12-4,many,NA,CASSADRRGVRGYTF,TGTGCCAGCAGTGCCGACCGGCGGGGGGTGCGAGGCTACACCTTC
TRBJ2-3,TRBV12-3/TRBV12-4,NA,TRBD1,CASSWGQGVSTDTQYF,TGTGCCAGCAGTTGGGGACAGGGTGTGAGCACAGATACGCAGTATTTT
TRBJ2-7,TRBV6-6,many,NA,CASSYSGRVPSYEQYF,TGTGCCAGCAGTTACTCGGGCCGAGTCCCGTCCTACGAGCAGTACTTC
TRBJ2-1,TRBV20-1,many,NA,CSAHRDGLEQFF,TGCAGTGCTCACCGGGACGGCCTGGAACAGTTCTTC
TRBJ2-2,TRBV6-5,NA,NA,CASSFENTGELFF,TGTGCCAGCAGTTTCGAAAACACCGGGGAGCTGTTTTTT
TRBJ2-7,TRBV27,many,NA,CASSWPYEQYF,TGTGCCAGCAGTTGGCCGTACGAGCAGTACTTC
TRBJ2-7,TRBV5-4,few,NA,CASSLSTAAQGVKQYF,TGTGCCAGCAGCTTATCGACAGCTGCACAGGGTGTAAAGCAGTACTTC
TRBJ2-1,TRBV7-6,many,NA,CASSLRGREQFF,TGTGCCAGCAGCTTAAGAGGTCGGGAGCAGTTCTTC
TRBJ2-5,TRBV28,many,NA,CASRILSGYQETQYF,TGTGCCAGCAGAATACTCTCGGGGTACCAAGAGACCCAGTACTTC
TRBJ2-3,TRBV27,many,NA,CASSIRDPRIDTQYF,TGTGCCAGCTCGATCCGGGATCCCCGAATAGATACGCAGTATTTT
TRBJ2-1,TRBV3-1,many,NA,CASSQDHSGLQFF,TGTGCCAGCAGCCAAGATCACTCCGGGTTGCAGTTCTTC
TRBJ2-5,TRBV4-3,many,NA,CASSPGYGTTQETQYF,TGCGCCAGCAGCCCGGGGTACGGAACAACTCAAGAGACCCAGTACTTC
TRBJ2-7,TRBV28,many,TRBD1,CASSLQGALKEQYF,TGTGCCAGCAGCCTTCAGGGGGCCCTGAAAGAGCAGTACTTC
TRBJ2-5,TRBV11-3,few,TRBD2,CASSLRTTSGRTETQYF,TGTGCCAGCAGCTTACGAACGACTAGCGGGAGGACAGAGACCCAGTACTTC
TRBJ2-4,TRBV29-1,many,TRBD1,CSVGNRGTNIQYF,TGCAGCGTTGGAAACAGGGGGACAAACATTCAGTACTTC
TRBJ2-4,TRBV29-1,NA,NA,CSGRKGTEAIQYF,TGCAGCGGACGGAAAGGGACTGAGGCCATTCAGTACTTC
TRBJ2-3,TRBV20-1,many,NA,CSARVGSDTQYF,TGCAGTGCTAGAGTTGGGTCAGATACGCAGTATTTT
TRBJ2-7,TRBV5-5,NA,TRBD2,CASSKWTSPYEQYF,TGTGCCAGCAGCAAATGGACTAGTCCCTACGAGCAGTACTTC
TRBJ2-7,TRBV6-1,NA,TRBD2,CASREIAGSYEQYF,TGTGCCAGCAGAGAAATAGCGGGGTCCTACGAGCAGTACTTC
TRBJ2-6,TRBV27,NA,NA,CASRGDRSSGANVLTF,TGTGCCAGCAGGGGGGACCGGAGCTCTGGGGCCAACGTCCTGACTTTC
TRBJ2-3,TRBV28,few,NA,CASSLFRQAKLSPDTQYF,TGTGCCAGCAGTCTTTTCAGGCAGGCGAAGCTATCCCCAGATACGCAGTATTTT
TRBJ2-3,TRBV19,many,NA,CASHGDTQYF,TGTGCCAGTCATGGAGATACGCAGTATTTT